A selection of T cell receptor beta chains follows, all from one sample in a study of T cell repertoires in cytomegalovirus infection. TCRdb passed the reads through MiXCR, listing each CDR3 protein once. The sample holds approximately 120,000 distinct CDR3 sequences, approximately 30% seen once. Antigens for these TCRs are unknown. Sequences were derived from CD8+ T cells from cultured PBMCs, sampled from culture after CMV antigen stimulation. The receptors derive from a human donor in good health (CMV status not recorded). Some clones in this sample may be carry-over from other donors' samples. Each CDR3 is given with its conserved first and last residue.

V gene: TRBV27
CDR3 protein: CASSLMAGGNSPLHF

V gene: TRBV11-2
CDR3 protein: CASSPYSGGPYNEQFF

V gene: TRBV20-1
CDR3 protein: CSARRLARGPYEQYF

V gene: TRBV6-1
CDR3 protein: CASSALQGYGTDTQYF

V gene: TRBV7-3
CDR3 protein: CASSWTVATNTGELFF

V gene: TRBV4-1
CDR3 protein: CASSQAGLAGQETQYF

V gene: TRBV7-6
CDR3 protein: CASRLTGSYEQYF

V gene: TRBV11-2
CDR3 protein: CASSSEGQETQYF

V gene: TRBV4-2
CDR3 protein: CATGTGGLNEQFF

V gene: TRBV5-1
CDR3 protein: CASSETGQGIYEQYF

V gene: TRBV12-3/TRBV12-4
CDR3 protein: CASSRTASSYEQYF

V gene: TRBV7-9
CDR3 protein: CASSLKVGRDTQYF

V gene: TRBV6-1
CDR3 protein: CASSEITGEAISEAFF

V gene: TRBV7-9
CDR3 protein: CASSLSREPTSGGRGTQYF

V gene: TRBV7-6
CDR3 protein: CASSLTTTGLRGYTF

V gene: TRBV6-1
CDR3 protein: CASSEWLNEQFF

V gene: TRBV7-8
CDR3 protein: CASSLEGGNQPQHF

V gene: TRBV11-2
CDR3 protein: CASSLDQISIRYGYTF